This TCR beta chain was captured by sequencing in a study of read filtering for tumor transcriptome and immune sequencing. From around 440 ng of RNA, a library with molecular barcoded alpha/delta and beta/gamma adaptors was made. TCRdb analysed the reads with MiXCR anew, one entry per CDR3 protein. The sample has about 86,000 distinct CDR3 sequences, roughly 12% seen once. From germline, CDR1 is SGHRS and CDR2 YFSETQ. V lost 1 base to trimming and J lost 8 bases, with 13 bases between them. This CDR3 region has 14 residues. This clonotype was counted ten times or more. This receptor was obtained from a donor at least 40 years old with multiple myeloma. The sample consisted of a population of CD138-negative cells sorted from bone marrow. V usage is TRBV5-1 and J usage is TRBJ2-1; D is possibly TRBD2 (6 bases). The CDR3 DNA sequence: TGCGCCAGCAGCTTGAGGCGGGGTACCGATGAGCAGTTCTTC. This gives the protein CASSLRRGTDEQFF.